This TCR beta chain was identified during a study of cytomegalovirus exposure and HLA in healthy donors. Study as a whole: Membership in the Caucasian-associated ancestry cluster was found for 81% of 350 to 450 genotyped donors.

The CDR3 loop spans 13 amino acids. Germline V lookup: CDR1 SGHDN, CDR2 FVKESK. A multiplex PCR was run with 60 Vbeta primers and 13 Jbeta primers. Original data processing: There were 80 million or so unique TCR beta chains by a later count, and approximately 12 million of them were shared. Sequencing used immunoSEQ multiplex PCR; TCRdb keeps in-frame clones, though not all of them. The DNA gave D and trimming, while V, J and clone size come from that table. The sample consists of 100,000 to 150,000 clones, around 80% of them appearing once. This chain uses TRBV14 with TRBJ2-5; D not certain. The DNA end is more similar to TRBJ2-7, so the J call may be wrong. The specimen sequenced was PBMCs. The TCR comes from a woman aged 60-70 years in good health and CMV-seropositive. Written as DNA, the CDR3 is TGTGCCAGCAGCCAAGCCCTAGGTCGCGAGCAGTACTTC. This gives the protein CASSQALGREQYF.